This entry features one T cell receptor (beta chain) sequence. Its antigen remains unknown. An equimolar mix of two oligonucleotides served as the beta constant-region primer for TRBC1 and TRBC2. The ligated cDNA underwent four PCR rounds using SP2 and nested alpha and beta constant-region primers. TCRdb called the UMI-ligation and nested PCR reads again in MiXCR, with one record for every CDR3 protein. The repertoire has roughly 150,000 distinct CDR3 sequences, 15% to 20% of them found once; the top ten carry about 0.6%. This record belongs to a study of naive and memory T cell subsets. The germline gives CDR1 SEHNR, CDR2 FQNEAQ (reference sequence). This CDR3 is 16 amino acids long. V was clipped by 1 base and J by 5 bases, with 18 bases between them. Broader study findings: Over 85% of naive TCR sequences appeared only once after error correction, unlike memory subsets. Naive and memory subsets had different power law exponents for TCR abundance. Possibly reflecting memory cells re-expressing CD45RA, a few larger clonotypes occurred in naive repertoires, especially CD8. Clonotypes are single alpha or beta chains, not paired receptors. Diversity fell and Gini index rose from naive through CM, EM, EMRA.

Material: naive CD8+ T cells from blood. The clonotype originates from a human donor in good health. The V and J genes are TRBV7-9 and TRBJ2-7; D perhaps matches TRBD1 (7 bases). CDR3 in amino acids: CASSLVGGYTGDEQYF. The CDR3 nucleotides read TGTGCCAGCAGCTTAGTCGGGGGCTACACAGGGGACGAGCAGTACTTC.